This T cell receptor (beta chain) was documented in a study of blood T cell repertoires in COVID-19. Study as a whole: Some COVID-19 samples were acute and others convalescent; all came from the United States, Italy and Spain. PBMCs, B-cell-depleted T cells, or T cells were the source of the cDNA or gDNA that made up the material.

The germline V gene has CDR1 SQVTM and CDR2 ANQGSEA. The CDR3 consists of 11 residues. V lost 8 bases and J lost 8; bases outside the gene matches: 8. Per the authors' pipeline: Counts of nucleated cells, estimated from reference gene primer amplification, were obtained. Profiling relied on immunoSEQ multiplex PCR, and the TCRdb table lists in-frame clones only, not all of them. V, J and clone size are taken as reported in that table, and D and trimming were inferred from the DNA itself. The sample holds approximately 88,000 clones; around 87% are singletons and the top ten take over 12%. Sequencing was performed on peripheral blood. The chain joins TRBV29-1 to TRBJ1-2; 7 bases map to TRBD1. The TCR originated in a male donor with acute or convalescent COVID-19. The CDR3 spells CSCTQGKGYTF. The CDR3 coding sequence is TGCAGCTGTACACAGGGGAAGGGCTACACCTTC.